This TCR beta chain was observed in a study of T cells in Graves' hyperthyroidism and ophthalmopathy. General study results and limits: For ophthalmopathy, model prediction preceded onset by a median around six months.

There are many counts of this clonotype. Its antigen is still unknown. Germline loops: CDR1 DFQATT, CDR2 SNEGSKA (reference sequence). The CDR3 spans 16 residues. V trimming: 1 base; J trimming: 5 bases; junction bases outside the gene matches: 12. RNA transcripts gave rise to amplified TCR beta CDR3 regions. HTBI primers drove first-round RT-PCR of the TCR CDR3. One entry per CDR3 protein, called by TCRdb with MiXCR from the multiplex PCR reads. Among over 500,000 distinct CDR3 sequences listed, approximately 14% were seen once. Sequenced sample: blood. The V call is TRBV20-1, the J call TRBJ2-5; TRBD2 matches 8 bases. The clonotype originates from a woman in her forties with Graves' hyperthyroidism. The DNA for the CDR3 is TGCAGTGCTAGAGCGGGGGAGCGGGAGTTTAGTGAGACCCAGTACTTC. Its protein product is CSARAGEREFSETQYF.